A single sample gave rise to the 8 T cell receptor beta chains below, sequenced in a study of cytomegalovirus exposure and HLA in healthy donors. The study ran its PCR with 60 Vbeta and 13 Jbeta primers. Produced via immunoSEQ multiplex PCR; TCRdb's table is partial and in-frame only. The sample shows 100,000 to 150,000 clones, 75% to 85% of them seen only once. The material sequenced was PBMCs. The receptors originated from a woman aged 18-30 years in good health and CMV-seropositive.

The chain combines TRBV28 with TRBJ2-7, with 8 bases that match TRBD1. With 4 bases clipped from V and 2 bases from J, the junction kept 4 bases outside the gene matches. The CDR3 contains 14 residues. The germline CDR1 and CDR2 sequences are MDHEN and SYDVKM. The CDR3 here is CASSSGQVTYEQYF. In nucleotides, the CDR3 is TGTGCCAGCAGTTCGGGACAGGTGACCTACGAGCAGTACTTC.

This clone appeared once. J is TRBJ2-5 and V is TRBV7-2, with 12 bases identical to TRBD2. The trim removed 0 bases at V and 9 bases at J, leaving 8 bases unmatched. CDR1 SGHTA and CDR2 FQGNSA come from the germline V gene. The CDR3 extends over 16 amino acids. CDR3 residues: CASSLALAGGPSAQYF. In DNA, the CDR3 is TGTGCCAGCAGCTTAGCGCTAGCGGGGGGGCCCTCGGCCCAGTACTTC.

CDR3 sequence (DNA): TGTGCCAGCAGTCCGGAACTCGACTACACAGGGATGGGAGAGACCCAGTACTTC. This codes for CASSPELDYTGMGETQYF. The rearrangement uses TRBV27 and TRBJ2-5, with D tentatively TRBD1 (6 bases). V was pared by 5 bases and J by 4 bases, with 26 bases between. The CDR3 is 18 amino acids. Per the germline V gene, CDR1 is MNHEY and CDR2 is SMNVEV (reference sequence).

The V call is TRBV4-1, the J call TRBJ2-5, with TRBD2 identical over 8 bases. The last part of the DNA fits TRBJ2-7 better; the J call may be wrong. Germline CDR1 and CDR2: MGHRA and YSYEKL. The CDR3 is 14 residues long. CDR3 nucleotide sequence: TGCGCCAGCAGCCAACGGGGGGGGACCTACGAGCAGTACTTC. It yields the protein CASSQRGGTYEQYF.

CDR3 sequence: CASKDRGGQPQHF. The CDR3 nucleotides are TGTGCCAGCAAAGACAGGGGCGGACAGCCCCAGCATTTT. The gene calls are TRBV2 and TRBJ1-5, with TRBD1 identical over 8 bases. The J segment lost 7 bases and the V segment lost 7 bases, leaving 6 bases of the junction unmatched. The CDR3 is 13 amino acids. Germline CDR1 is SNHLY and CDR2 is FYNNEI.

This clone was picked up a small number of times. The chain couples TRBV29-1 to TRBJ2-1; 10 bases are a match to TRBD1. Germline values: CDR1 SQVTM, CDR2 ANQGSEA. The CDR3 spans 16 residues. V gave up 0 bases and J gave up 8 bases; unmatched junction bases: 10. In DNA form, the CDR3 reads TGCAGCGTTGAAGATGGGGGGACAGGGGTCGGCGATGAGCAGTTCTTC. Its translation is CSVEDGGTGVGDEQFF.

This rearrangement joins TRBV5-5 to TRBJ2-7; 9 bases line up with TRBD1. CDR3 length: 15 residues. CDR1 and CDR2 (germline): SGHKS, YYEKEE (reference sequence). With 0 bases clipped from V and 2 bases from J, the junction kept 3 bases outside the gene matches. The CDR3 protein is CASSLERTGAYEQYF. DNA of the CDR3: TGTGCCAGCAGCTTGGAGAGGACAGGGGCCTACGAGCAGTACTTC.

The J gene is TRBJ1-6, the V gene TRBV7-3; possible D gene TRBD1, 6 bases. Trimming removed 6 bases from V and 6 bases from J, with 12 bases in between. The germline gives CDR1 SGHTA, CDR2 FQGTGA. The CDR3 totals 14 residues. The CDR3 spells CASSRGFSNSPLHF. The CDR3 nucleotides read TGTGCCAGCAGTAGGGGGTTCTCTAATTCACCCCTCCACTTT.